This TCR beta chain stems from a study of neurological immune-mediated disorders. The CDR3 length is 13 residues. Germline values: CDR1 SEHNR, CDR2 FQNEAQ (reference sequence). V lost 5 bases and J lost 5, with 7 bases in between. With 10-nucleotide random UMIs included, cDNA was synthesized by 5'RACE. In TCRdb, the 5' RACE reads were re-called with MiXCR into one record per CDR3 protein. The sample yields fewer than 65,000 distinct CDR3 sequences, approximately 10% seen once. Libraries used 2 million unsorted PBMCs kept frozen in RNAlater. This clonotype was counted at least ten times. What it binds is not known. Broader study findings: Multiple sclerosis was found to have the least TCR clonal expansion, below healthy controls, and HTLV-1-associated myelopathy the most. Across subjects, no CDR3 amino acid sequence appeared in expanded clones of more than one subject, a finding that suggested private repertoires in all groups.

The TCR comes from a man aged 65-85 years with HTLV-1-associated myelopathy (HAM/TSP). Specimen: PBMCs. The V call is TRBV7-9, the J call TRBJ1-6; D not certain. CDR3 nucleotides: TGTGCCAGCAGCACTTCAAATAATTCACCCCTCCACTTT. Its protein is CASSTSNNSPLHF.